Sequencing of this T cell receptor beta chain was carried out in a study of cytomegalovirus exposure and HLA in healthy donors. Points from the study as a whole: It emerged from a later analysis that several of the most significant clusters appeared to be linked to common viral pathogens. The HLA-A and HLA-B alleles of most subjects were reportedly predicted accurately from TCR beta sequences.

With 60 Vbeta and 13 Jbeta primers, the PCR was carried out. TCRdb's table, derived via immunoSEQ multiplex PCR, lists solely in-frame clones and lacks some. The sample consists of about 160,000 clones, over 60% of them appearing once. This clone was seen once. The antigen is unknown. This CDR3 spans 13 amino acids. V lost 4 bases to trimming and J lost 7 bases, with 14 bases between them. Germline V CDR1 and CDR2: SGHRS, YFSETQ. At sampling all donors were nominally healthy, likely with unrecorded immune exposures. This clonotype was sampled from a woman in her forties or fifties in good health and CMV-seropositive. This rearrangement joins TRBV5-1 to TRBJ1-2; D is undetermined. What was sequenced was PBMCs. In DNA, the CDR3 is TGCGCCAGCAGCGGGGAGGCAGTGCGTGGCTACACCTTC. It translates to CASSGEAVRGYTF.